This entry lists 3 T cell receptor beta chains sequenced from one sample in a study of blood T cell repertoires in COVID-19. Measured with immunoSEQ multiplex PCR; TCRdb has only the in-frame clones, and not every one. The sample lists tens of thousands of clones; around 85% were seen once. Sequenced: peripheral blood. These receptor sequences come from a man in his 60s with acute or convalescent COVID-19.

This clone showed up just once. The genes are TRBV28 and TRBJ1-2, with unresolved D. Germline loops: CDR1 MDHEN, CDR2 SYDVKM. Trimming took off 2 bases at V and 9 bases at J, with 10 bases between the two ends. CDR3 size: 12 residues. The CDR3 sequence is CASSLGLVRYTF. The CDR3 DNA reads as TGTGCCAGCAGTTTAGGGCTGGTGCGCTACACCTTC.

The V and J genes are TRBV28 and TRBJ1-3; D call uncertain. The CDR3 is 14 residues long. Germline lookup yields CDR1 MDHEN and CDR2 SYDVKM. V lost 2 bases, J lost 8 bases, and 13 bases lay in between. Here the CDR3 reads CASSLAGMDHTIYF. The CDR3 nucleotides read TGTGCCAGCAGTTTAGCCGGGATGGATCACACCATATATTTT.

The V gene is TRBV5-4, the J gene TRBJ2-3; 8 nucleotides line up with TRBD2. CDR3 length: 16 residues. The trim removed 3 bases at V and 0 bases at J, leaving 6 bases unmatched. The germline gives CDR1 SGHNT, CDR2 YYREEE (reference sequence). The CDR3 here is CASSSGGAVSTDTQYF. The CDR3 DNA reads as TGTGCCAGCAGCTCGGGGGGGGCAGTTAGCACAGATACGCAGTATTTT.